This TCR beta chain is drawn from a study of blood T cell repertoires in COVID-19. Study-level background: Samples of COVID-19 (acute and convalescent) were obtained from the United States, Italy and Spain.

Trimming stripped 8 bases from V and 3 bases from J, with 11 bases between. The CDR3 sequence is 13 residues long. The data were produced by immunoSEQ multiplex PCR, yet TCRdb's version contains in-frame clones alone and is incomplete. The sample lists about 97,000 clones; approximately 90% were seen once. This clone has more than one count but fewer than ten. The sequence was collected from a man in his fifties or sixties with acute or convalescent COVID-19. The V and J genes are TRBV6-7 and TRBJ1-5; perhaps TRBD1 as D (5 bases). TRBV6-7 is flagged as an ORF with uncertain function. Sequenced input: peripheral blood. CDR3 amino acids: CASPDRDNQPQHF. The CDR3 DNA is TGTGCCAGCCCTGACAGAGACAATCAGCCCCAGCATTTT.